The rows below give T cell receptor beta chains drawn from one sample of a study of breast tumors, draining lymph nodes, adjacent tissues. TCRdb re-called the multiplex PCR reads through MiXCR, storing one row per CDR3 protein. The repertoire holds 12,000 or so distinct CDR3 sequences, with about 50% as singletons. Input material: tumor-adjacent breast tissue. These receptors originate from a female donor with breast cancer. Some clones in this sample may be carry-over from other donors' samples. CDR3s include the opening cysteine and the closing phenylalanine or tryptophan. A D gene is named only where the DNA matches it firmly. The listing skips clone size in some rows; elsewhere it reads once, few, many or a size class.

v_gene	abundance	d_gene	j_gene	CDR3nt	CDR3aa
TRBV7-8	-	TRBD2	TRBJ2-1	TGTGCCAGCAGTCCGGGACTAGCGTCCGCTGAGCAGTTCTTC	CASSPGLASAEQFF
TRBV2	few	TRBD2	TRBJ2-7	TGTGCCAGCAGTGAACTAGCGGGGGGTAACTACGAGCAGTACTTC	CASSELAGGNYEQYF
TRBV3-1	many	-	TRBJ2-7	TGTGCCAGCAGCCCCAGGTTAGGATCCTACGAGCAGTACTTC	CASSPRLGSYEQYF
TRBV7-6	-	-	TRBJ1-5	TGTGCCAGCAGCCAGGGCAACAATCAGCCCCAGCATTTT	CASSQGNNQPQHF
TRBV7-3	many	-	TRBJ2-3	TGTGCCAGCAGCTTATTCACGGCAGATACGCAGTATTTT	CASSLFTADTQYF
TRBV12-5	medium-sized	TRBD2	TRBJ2-3	TGTGCTACGACAGGACTAGCGGGAGTTCGAGATACGCAGTATTTT	CATTGLAGVRDTQYF
TRBV10-3	-	-	TRBJ2-3	TGTGCCATACGGACCGTAGGTCGGGGCACAGATACGCAGTATTTT	CAIRTVGRGTDTQYF
TRBV15	once	-	TRBJ2-4	TGTGCCACCAGCAGAGATCCCGGGGTCGGAAACATTCAGTACTTC	CATSRDPGVGNIQYF
TRBV5-1	many	-	TRBJ1-5	TGCGCCAGCAGCTTGGGGACAGTTAATCAGCCCCAGCATTTT	CASSLGTVNQPQHF
TRBV13	-	-	TRBJ1-2	TGTGCCAGCAGCTTAAGAATAGCCAGGGAGAATGGCTACACCTTC	CASSLRIARENGYTF
TRBV6-2/TRBV6-3	-	-	TRBJ1-6	TGTGCCAGCTCCTCCCGACGGGACTCCCCGGCCCTCCACTTT	CASSSRRDSPALHF
TRBV30	few	-	TRBJ1-1	TGTGCCTGGGGACCGAGAGGCAGGGGTTCCAACACTGAAGCTTTCTTT	CAWGPRGRGSNTEAFF
TRBV7-9	-	-	TRBJ2-7	TGTGCCAGCAGCTTGGAAAGGAGCGAGCAGTACTTC	CASSLERSEQYF
TRBV15	medium-sized	-	TRBJ2-1	TGTGCCACCAGTCAGGTGAACAATGAGCAGTTCTTC	CATSQVNNEQFF
TRBV19	-	-	TRBJ2-3	TGTGCCAGTAGTATAACAGTCACAGATACGCAGTATTTT	CASSITVTDTQYF
TRBV12-3/TRBV12-4	medium-sized	-	TRBJ2-7	TGTGCCAGCAAACAACAAGGGTTTATCGGCTACGAGCAGTACTTC	CASKQQGFIGYEQYF
TRBV25-1	many	-	TRBJ2-7	TGTGCCAGCAGTGGCTCATCCTTCGAGCAGTACTTC	CASSGSSFEQYF
TRBV20-1	-	-	TRBJ1-3	TGCAGTGCTAGAGATTCGACGGGGGCTGCAAACACCATATATTTT	CSARDSTGAANTIYF
TRBV25-1	once	-	TRBJ2-1	TGTGCCAGCAGTGAAAGTGGTCAGGATAACAATGAGCAGTTCTTC	CASSESGQDNNEQFF
TRBV7-9	few	-	TRBJ2-1	TGTGCCAGCAGCTCAAGCGCCTACAATGAGCAGTTCTTC	CASSSSAYNEQFF
TRBV20-1	once	-	TRBJ1-5	TGCAGTGCTAGAGATCTCTATCAGCCCCAGCATTTT	CSARDLYQPQHF
TRBV6-1	many	-	TRBJ2-7	TGTGCCAGCAGTATAGCACAGGGAGGATACGAGCAGTACTTC	CASSIAQGGYEQYF
TRBV4-1	-	TRBD2	TRBJ2-7	TGCGCCAGCAGCCCGGGGACTAGCGGGAGTTCTTACGAGCAGTACTTC	CASSPGTSGSSYEQYF
TRBV13	-	TRBD1	TRBJ2-1	TGTGCCAGCAGCGTGGGGACAGGGCCATCGAATGAGCAGTTCTTC	CASSVGTGPSNEQFF
TRBV6-1	many	TRBD2	TRBJ2-5	TGTGCCAGCACCCGCGGGGGACCGAAAGAGACCCAGTACTTC	CASTRGGPKETQYF
TRBV18	many	-	TRBJ2-7	TGTGCCAGCTCACCACCTGGTATACAGTCCTACGAGCAGTACTTC	CASSPPGIQSYEQYF
TRBV9	medium-sized	-	TRBJ2-6	TGTGCCAGCAGGGAGGGCAGGGATTATCTTGGGGCCAACGTCCTGACTTTC	CASREGRDYLGANVLTF
TRBV19	-	TRBD1	TRBJ2-2	TGTGCCAGTAGTATTCAGGGGGCGGTCGGGGAGCTGTTTTTT	CASSIQGAVGELFF
TRBV6-6	-	-	TRBJ2-7	TGTGCCAGCTCCCAACAGGGACACGAGCAGTACTTC	CASSQQGHEQYF
TRBV6-1	-	-	TRBJ2-2	TGTGCCAGCAGTCCTACAAGGTGGGAAAACACCGGGGAGCTGTTTTTT	CASSPTRWENTGELFF
TRBV2	-	TRBD2	TRBJ2-1	TGTGCCAGCAGTGAGACTAGCGGGACCTACAATGAGCAGTTCTTC	CASSETSGTYNEQFF
TRBV6-2/TRBV6-3	medium-sized	-	TRBJ2-6	TGTGCCAGCAGTCCGACAGGCTCTGGGGCCAACGTCCTGACTTTC	CASSPTGSGANVLTF
TRBV20-1	many	-	TRBJ2-3	TGCAGTGCTAGAGGGTTCTACGGTGGGATGGACACAGATACGCAGTATTTT	CSARGFYGGMDTDTQYF
TRBV6-5	-	TRBD2	TRBJ2-1	TGTGCCAGCAGTTACTCAGCGGGGGGGGACCACAATGAGCAGTTCTTC	CASSYSAGGDHNEQFF
TRBV5-1	-	-	TRBJ1-4	TGCGCCAGCAGCCTCGGGCAGGTTAATCTGTTTTTT	CASSLGQVNLFF
TRBV12-3/TRBV12-4	many	TRBD1	TRBJ2-7	TGTGCCAGCAGTTTGGGGACAGCCTCCTACGAGCAGTACTTC	CASSLGTASYEQYF
TRBV12-3/TRBV12-4	-	TRBD2	TRBJ2-7	TGTGCCAGCAGCTTCGGCGGGAGGGCCTACGAGCAGTACTTC	CASSFGGRAYEQYF
TRBV7-9	many	-	TRBJ1-4	TGTGCCAGCAGCTTACCGTCAACTAATGAAAAACTGTTTTTT	CASSLPSTNEKLFF
TRBV15	few	-	TRBJ2-7	TGTGCCACCAGCAGAAAGGGAAACGAGCAGTACTTC	CATSRKGNEQYF
TRBV12-3/TRBV12-4	-	TRBD1	TRBJ2-7	TGTGCCAGCAGCCCCGGGACAGGGACGTACGAGCAGTACTTC	CASSPGTGTYEQYF
TRBV9	medium-sized	-	TRBJ2-1	TGTGCCAGCAGCGTGGATCTCCACAATGAGCAGTTCTTC	CASSVDLHNEQFF
TRBV19	-	TRBD2	TRBJ2-3	TGTGCCAGTAGTATAGCGGGAGGGACAGATACGCAGTATTTT	CASSIAGGTDTQYF
TRBV5-8	-	TRBD1	TRBJ2-5	TGTGCCAGCAGCTCGACAGGGGCTAAAGAGACCCAGTACTTC	CASSSTGAKETQYF
TRBV4-2	-	TRBD2	TRBJ2-1	TGTGCCAGCAGCCAGGGGTCCGGGACTAGCGGGAGGTATGAGCAGTTCTTC	CASSQGSGTSGRYEQFF
TRBV6-5	-	-	TRBJ2-2	TGTGCCAGCAGTTACTCTCGGGCTCGCAACACCGGGGAGCTGTTTTTT	CASSYSRARNTGELFF
TRBV4-1	medium-sized	TRBD1	TRBJ1-2	TGCGCCAGCAGCCAAGATGGGCTAGGGGGCGACTATGGCTACACCTTC	CASSQDGLGGDYGYTF
TRBV19	-	-	TRBJ2-7	TGTGCCAGTAGTCCTCGGGACTCCACCTACGAGCAGTACTTC	CASSPRDSTYEQYF
TRBV19	-	-	TRBJ2-5	TGTGCCAGTAAACCGGGGCAGGGATATTACGGGACCCAGTACTTC	CASKPGQGYYGTQYF
TRBV9	many	TRBD2	TRBJ2-3	TGTGCCAGCACAGTAGCGGGGGTAGGAGATACGCAGTATTTT	CASTVAGVGDTQYF
TRBV6-5	-	TRBD2	TRBJ2-3	TGTGCCAGCAGTCACGGGCTAGCGGGAAGCACAGATACGCAGTATTTT	CASSHGLAGSTDTQYF
TRBV20-1	medium-sized	-	TRBJ2-1	TGCAGTGCCAGCGCCCATGAGCAGTTCTTC	CSASAHEQFF
TRBV20-1	-	-	TRBJ2-3	TGCAGTGCTAGAGACTCGAATTTTTTGACAGCCACAGATACGCAGTATTTT	CSARDSNFLTATDTQYF
TRBV18	many	-	TRBJ2-5	TGTGCCAGCTCACCACCATCAGAGACCCAGTACTTC	CASSPPSETQYF
TRBV28	many	TRBD1	TRBJ2-3	TGTGCCAGCAGCGGAAAAACGGACAGGGTGACGCAGTATTTT	CASSGKTDRVTQYF
TRBV12-3/TRBV12-4	-	-	TRBJ2-7	TGTGCCAGCAGTTTGGTATTTGGAGGGGGACTACTCGGGGACGAGCAGTACTTC	CASSLVFGGGLLGDEQYF